The present entry profiles one T cell receptor beta chain with its context. Its antigen is as yet unknown. This sample stems from a study of graft-versus-host responses after intestinal transplantation. Deletions cut 5 bases from V and 4 bases from J, with 17 bases between. This CDR3 is built from 15 residues. Germline loops: CDR1 SGHVS, CDR2 FQNEAQ. TCRdb's copy holds only in-frame clones and misses some; the assay was immunoSEQ multiplex PCR. This sample has tens of thousands of clones, with around 89% found just once. This chain connects TRBV7-8 to TRBJ1-2, with a possible D match to TRBD1 (6 bases). The material sequenced was unstimulated CD8+ T cells sorted from spleen or lymph node cells, taken before transplant. The clonotype was recovered from a human donor who was the organ donor for an intestinal transplant. The CDR3 sequence is CASSPRWGPLYGYTF. Here the CDR3 DNA reads TGTGCCAGCAGCCCCCGATGGGGGCCTCTCTATGGCTACACCTTC.